This T cell receptor (beta chain) is drawn from a study of Graves' ophthalmopathy and Graves' hyperthyroidism. CAS ≥3, NOSPECS ≥4, moderate-to-severe activity and duration under 3 months marked donors with ophthalmopathy. With 0 bases removed from V and 12 bases from J, the gap between germline ends came to 14 bases. The length of the CDR3 is 12 residues. The V gene's germline CDR1 is DFQATT and CDR2 SNEGSKA (reference sequence). Amplification of the TCR beta CDR3 regions used RNA transcripts (as template). In the first round, RT-PCR was carried out with HTBI primers, and a multiplex PCR formed the second round. One entry per CDR3 protein results from TCRdb running MiXCR on the multiplex PCR reads. The table lists hundreds of thousands of distinct CDR3 sequences, just over 40% of them singletons.

The sample taken for sequencing was peripheral blood. The gene calls are TRBV20-1 and TRBJ1-2, with D possibly being TRBD1 (5 bases). The TCR comes from an adult man with Graves' ophthalmopathy. CDR3 bases: TGCAGTGCTAGAGATCACACGGGGGGAAACACCTTC. Its protein product is CSARDHTGGNTF.